The clone carrying this TCR beta chain was detected once. Germline V lookup: CDR1 MDHEN, CDR2 SYDVKM. The CDR3 extends over 13 amino acids. The V segment lost 10 bases and the J segment 0 bases; nucleotides outside the gene matches: 6. This sample is part of a study of cytomegalovirus exposure and HLA in healthy donors. Study summary: HLA-typed donors were the source of 83 million or so unique TCRs, which an early data release held.

Primers included in the PCR were 60 Vbeta and 13 Jbeta primers. Clones were read by immunoSEQ multiplex PCR, and TCRdb kept only the in-frame ones, dropping some. The sample holds 150,000 to 200,000 clones; roughly 74% are singletons and the top ten take roughly 13%. This chain joins TRBV28 and TRBJ2-7, with 7 nucleotides matching TRBD1. Sequencing input: PBMCs. This TCR came from a woman aged 30 to 39 in good health and CMV-seropositive. DNA for the CDR3: TGTGCCACCAGGGACAGAAGCTCCTACGAGCAGTACTTC. This codes for CATRDRSSYEQYF.